A single sample gave rise to the 27 T cell receptor beta chains below, sequenced in a study of spatial heterogeneity in lung cancer. Time point in this sample: sample taken at primary tumor resection. TCRdb processed the 5' RACE reads anew with MiXCR; each CDR3 protein has one entry. Among about 2,600 distinct CDR3 sequences listed, around 8.5% were seen once. For these TCRs, the target antigens are not known. Points from the study as a whole: One measure, the expanded intratumoral alpha and beta TCR count, tracked tumor mutation counts.

Here the sequenced sample was lung tumor tissue, taken at surgery. The source is a male donor with early-stage non-small cell lung cancer.

Sample share makes this clonotype medium-sized (0.01 to 0.1%). The chain recombines TRBV13 with TRBJ1-2, with a weak D call TRBD1 (6 bases). Germline CDR1 PRHDT, CDR2 FYEKMQ (reference sequence). The CDR3 has 17 residues. The V end was cut by 5 bases, the J end by 3 bases, with 22 bases between. The CDR3 sequence is CASSPWSWAGEDYGYTF. CDR3 sequence (DNA): TGTGCCAGCAGCCCCTGGTCGTGGGCAGGGGAAGACTATGGCTACACCTTC. The full variable domain, in which reference TRBV13 and TRBJ1-2 provide the parts outside the CDR3, is AAGVIQSPRHLIKEKRETATLKCYPIPRHDTVYWYQQGPGQDPQFLISFYEKMQSDKGSIPDRFSAQQFSDYHSELNMSSLELGDSALYFCASSPWSWAGEDYGYTFGSGTRLTVV.

This clonotype is termed medium-sized. The genes are TRBV12-3 or TRBV12-4 and TRBJ2-7; maybe TRBD2 (7 bases). The CDR3 extends over 15 amino acids. V dropped 3 bases and J dropped 5 bases, with 17 bases sitting between them. CDR3 protein: CASSLGGGWGDEQYF. The CDR3 DNA reads as TGTGCCAGCAGTTTGGGAGGGGGATGGGGCGACGAGCAGTACTTC.

The chain employs TRBV7-9 and TRBJ2-3, with TRBD2 matching 7 bases. After removal of 6 bases from V and 4 bases from J, the junction contained 7 bases not matched to a gene. The CDR3 extends over 14 amino acids. CDR1 and CDR2 (germline): SEHNR, FQNEAQ (reference sequence). CDR3 sequence (DNA): TGTGCCAGCAGTCTCAGGGCGGGAGCAGATACGCAGTATTTT. Translating it yields CASSLRAGADTQYF.

In this sample, this clonotype turned up many times. The chain carries TRBV6-4 and TRBJ1-1, with D uncertain. This CDR3 contains 12 residues. Between the trimmed V and J ends, which lost 6 bases and 4 bases, there was a span of 9 bases. From germline, CDR1 is MRHNA and CDR2 SNTAGT. CDR3 region: CASSLQITEAFF. The CDR3 nucleotides are TGTGCCAGCAGCTTACAGATCACTGAAGCTTTCTTT.

In its sample, this clonotype was seen many times. The chain links TRBV12-3 or TRBV12-4 to TRBJ2-7, with D tentatively TRBD1 (8 bases). The CDR3 consists of 15 residues. V was shortened by 3 bases and J by 7 bases, with 19 bases between the two germline ends. CDR3 DNA: TGTGCCAGCAGTTTCTCCGGACAGGGAGGGCAAGAGCAGTACTTC. Translating gives CASSFSGQGGQEQYF.

This clonotype was counted a few times. This chain uses TRBV28 with TRBJ2-5, with 7 positions matching TRBD2. CDR3 size: 14 residues. The germline V gene encodes CDR1 MDHEN and CDR2 SYDVKM. J lost 2 bases, V lost 3 bases, and 3 bases had no gene match. The chain's CDR3 is CASSFMGLQETQYF. The CDR3 DNA is TGTGCCAGCAGTTTTATGGGACTACAAGAGACCCAGTACTTC.

This clonotype is medium-sized by share. The chain joins TRBV7-8 to TRBJ2-7, with 7 bases matching TRBD2. The germline gives CDR1 SGHVS, CDR2 FQNEAQ. The CDR3 loop spans 15 amino acids. The V and J ends lost 2 bases and 1 base, in that order; junction bases with no gene match: 5. CDR3 coding DNA: TGTGCCAGCAGCTTACCAGCGGGGTGGTCCTACGAGCAGTACTTC. Amino acids: CASSLPAGWSYEQYF.

The chain couples TRBV12-3 or TRBV12-4 to TRBJ1-2; 10 bases map to TRBD1. The CDR3 is 16 residues long. Trimming cost V 7 bases and J 3 bases; bases outside gene matches: 11. Written as DNA, the CDR3 is TGTGCCAGCACCCTCGGGGTAGGGACAGGGGACTATGGCTACACCTTC. Its translation is CASTLGVGTGDYGYTF.

Within the sample, this clonotype is medium-sized (0.01 to 0.1%). The chain employs TRBV7-2 and TRBJ2-5; D unclear. The CDR3 sequence is 11 residues long. The V gene lost 3 bases and the J gene lost 5 bases, with 4 bases spanning the gap. CDR1 SGHTA and CDR2 FQGNSA come from the germline V gene. The CDR3 spells CASSFLETQYF. The CDR3 region has the DNA TGTGCCAGCAGCTTTCTGGAGACCCAGTACTTC.

In this sample, this clonotype is medium-sized. Because the CDR3 is missing its conserved closing phenylalanine or tryptophan, this is likely a read error. V and J are TRBV27 and TRBJ2-7, with 9 nucleotides matching TRBD2. Germline V lookup: CDR1 MNHEY, CDR2 SMNVEV (reference sequence). The trim removed 5 bases at V and 1 base at J, leaving 6 bases unmatched. The CDR3 is 15 residues long. The CDR3 here is CASSTFTSGSYEQYL. The CDR3 coding sequence is TGTGCCAGCAGTACCTTTACTAGCGGGTCCTACGAGCAGTACTTG.

This clonotype was counted between two and nine times. This sequence joins TRBV28 and TRBJ2-3; TRBD1 might be the D (5 bases). The CDR3 length is 11 residues. V lost 3 bases, J lost 13 bases, and 11 bases lay in between. The germline V gene has CDR1 MDHEN and CDR2 SYDVKM. The CDR3 nucleotides read TGTGCCAGCAGTTTCAAGGCAGGGAAGTATTTT. This encodes CASSFKAGKYF.

V is TRBV28 and J is TRBJ2-1, with D tentatively TRBD2 (6 bases). Per the germline V gene, CDR1 is MDHEN and CDR2 is SYDVKM. V gave up 6 bases and J gave up 4 bases, with 10 bases separating them. CDR3 length equals 13 residues. The CDR3: CASRGGAYNEQFF. The CDR3 nucleotides are TGTGCCAGCAGGGGCGGGGCGTACAATGAGCAGTTCTTC. The whole variable domain, filled in from reference TRBV28 and TRBJ2-1, reads DVKVTQSSRYLVKRTGEKVFLECVQDMDHENMFWYRQDPGLGLRLIYFSYDVKMKEKGDIPEGYSVSREKKERFSLILESASTNQTSMYLCASRGGAYNEQFFGPGTRLTVL.

In its sample, this clonotype is medium-sized. The chain joins TRBV6-2 or TRBV6-3 to TRBJ2-1, with 8 bases lining up with TRBD2. J gave up 11 bases and V 3 bases, and 6 bases lay outside the gene matches. CDR1 is MNHEY and CDR2 is SVGEGT in the germline V gene. The CDR3 sequence is 13 residues long. CDR3 bases: TGTGCCAGCAGTTATGAGCGGGAGTGGCAGCAGTTCTTC. It encodes CASSYEREWQQFF.

This clonotype is labeled large. The V gene is TRBV4-1, the J gene TRBJ2-4, with D unclear. This CDR3 contains 13 residues. V shed 5 bases and J shed 5 bases, with 10 bases lying between them. The germline V gene has CDR1 MGHRA and CDR2 YSYEKL. In DNA form, the CDR3 reads TGCGCCAGCAGCGTAAACAGACAAAACATTCAGTACTTC. Its translation is CASSVNRQNIQYF.

This clonotype ranks as medium-sized. The V call is TRBV7-3, the J call TRBJ1-5, with D perhaps matching TRBD1 (5 bases). V lost 4 bases to trimming and J lost 7 bases, with 11 bases between them. Looked up from germline, CDR1 is SGHTA and CDR2 is FQGTGA. This CDR3 contains 13 residues. The CDR3 coding sequence is TGTGCCAGCAGCTCAATGGGGGGGCAGCCCCAGCATTTT. Protein: CASSSMGGQPQHF.

This clonotype was counted between two and nine times. The V and J genes are TRBV11-2 and TRBJ2-5; D is possibly TRBD2 (5 bases). CDR3 length: 14 residues. Germline-derived CDR1 and CDR2 are SGHAT and FQNNGV. V was pared by 5 bases and J by 4 bases, with 14 bases between. CDR3 in amino acids: CASSRGPLAETQYF. The CDR3, as DNA: TGTGCCAGCAGCCGAGGGCCCCTGGCAGAGACCCAGTACTTC.

This clonotype is classed as medium-sized (0.01 to 0.1%). The chain employs TRBV20-1 and TRBJ2-7; the match to TRBD2 covers 13 bases. J was trimmed by 1 base and V by 0 bases; bases with no gene match: 9. Germline V gene data show CDR1 as DFQATT and CDR2 as SNEGSKA (reference sequence). This CDR3 is 18 amino acids long. The CDR3 coding sequence is TGCAGTGCTAGAGACCAAGGACTAGCGGGAGAAAGGTCCTACGAGCAGTACTTC. This encodes CSARDQGLAGERSYEQYF.

This rearrangement joins TRBV9 to TRBJ2-3; D uncertain. CDR1 is SGDLS and CDR2 is YYNGEE in the germline V gene. Trimming shortened V by 1 base and J by 0 bases, and 3 bases separated the two germline ends. This CDR3 has 13 residues. CDR3 region: CASSVWSTDTQYF. CDR3 in DNA: TGTGCCAGCAGCGTATGGAGCACAGATACGCAGTATTTT.

The V and J genes are TRBV28 and TRBJ2-7, with D tentatively TRBD1 (6 bases). The CDR3 extends over 14 amino acids. The V end lost 7 bases, the J end lost 2 bases, and 15 bases lay between the germline ends. Germline values: CDR1 MDHEN, CDR2 SYDVKM. CDR3 nucleotides: TGTGCCAGCACCATCCGGGACATTCCCTACGAGCAGTACTTC. It encodes CASTIRDIPYEQYF.

This clonotype has a handful of counts. This chain connects TRBV25-1 to TRBJ2-5; TRBD2 might be the D (6 bases). V was cut by 0 bases and J by 2 bases, with 13 bases left in between. Per germline, CDR1 MGHDK and CDR2 SYGVNS. The CDR3 totals 16 residues. The CDR3 sequence is CASSEYLAMEQETQYF. The DNA of the CDR3 is TGTGCCAGCAGTGAATACCTAGCGATGGAACAAGAGACCCAGTACTTC.

By share, this clonotype ranks as medium-sized. J is TRBJ2-3 and V is TRBV20-1; TRBD2 agrees at 8 bases. This CDR3 spans 17 amino acids. In germline, CDR1 is DFQATT, CDR2 SNEGSKA (reference sequence). V gave up 4 bases and J gave up 2 bases; unmatched junction bases: 14. The CDR3 nucleotides are TGCAGTGCTACCATCTTAGGGCGGGGGGAATTCACAGATACGCAGTATTTT. Translated, it gives CSATILGRGEFTDTQYF.

This clonotype was counted a few times. The chain carries TRBV7-2 and TRBJ2-3; 14 bases align to TRBD2. Unmatched junction bases numbered 14, after V lost 5 bases and J lost 4 bases. Per the germline V gene, CDR1 is SGHTA and CDR2 is FQGNSA. The CDR3 has 19 amino acids. The CDR3 reads CASSPSPPGLAGVADTQYF. The CDR3 coding sequence is TGTGCCAGCAGCCCCTCCCCCCCGGGACTAGCGGGAGTAGCAGATACGCAGTATTTT.

By share, this clonotype ranks as medium-sized. The genes are TRBV5-4 and TRBJ2-5, with 9 bases that match TRBD2. V lost 3 bases, J lost 2 bases, and 8 bases stayed unmatched. There are 16 residues in the CDR3. The germline CDR1 and CDR2 sequences are SGHNT and YYREEE (reference sequence). DNA of the CDR3: TGTGCCAGCAGCTCCCATAGCGGGGGAGAACAAGAGACCCAGTACTTC. It specifies CASSSHSGGEQETQYF.

This clonotype counts as medium-sized (0.01 to 0.1%). The J gene is TRBJ2-5, the V gene TRBV4-2; D possibly matches TRBD1 or TRBD2 (5 bases each). V shed 4 bases and J shed 5 bases, with 17 bases lying between them. CDR1 and CDR2 from the germline V gene are LGHNA and YNFKEQ. The CDR3 is made up of 15 amino acids. The CDR3 loop reads CASSPYYLGTETQYF. CDR3 in DNA: TGTGCCAGCAGCCCCTACTATCTGGGGACCGAGACCCAGTACTTC.

This clonotype ranks as medium-sized. The rearrangement links TRBV3-1 to TRBJ2-1; D ambiguous. The CDR3 is 12 amino acids. Deletions cut 3 bases from V and 6 bases from J, with 6 bases between. CDR1 is LGHDT and CDR2 is YNNKEL in the germline V gene (reference sequence). CDR3 amino acids: CASSHRANEQFF. The CDR3 region has the DNA TGTGCCAGCAGCCATAGGGCCAATGAGCAGTTCTTC.

This clonotype rates as medium-sized. The chain joins TRBV10-3 to TRBJ1-1; unclear D gene. Trimming pared 2 bases from V and 5 bases from J, leaving 3 bases between. This CDR3 region has 11 residues. Germline V CDR1 and CDR2: ENHRY, SYGVKD. The CDR3 reads CAISEGTEAFF. In DNA form, the CDR3 reads TGTGCCATCAGTGAGGGTACTGAAGCTTTCTTT.

By proportion, this clonotype is medium-sized. This chain links TRBV20-1 with TRBJ2-3; D gene unclear. Germline V gives CDR1 DFQATT, CDR2 SNEGSKA (reference sequence). CDR3 size: 12 residues. Trimming stripped 2 bases from V and 2 bases from J, with 5 bases between. CDR3 amino acids: CSARWDTDTQYF. In DNA form, the CDR3 reads TGCAGTGCTAGATGGGACACAGATACGCAGTATTTT.